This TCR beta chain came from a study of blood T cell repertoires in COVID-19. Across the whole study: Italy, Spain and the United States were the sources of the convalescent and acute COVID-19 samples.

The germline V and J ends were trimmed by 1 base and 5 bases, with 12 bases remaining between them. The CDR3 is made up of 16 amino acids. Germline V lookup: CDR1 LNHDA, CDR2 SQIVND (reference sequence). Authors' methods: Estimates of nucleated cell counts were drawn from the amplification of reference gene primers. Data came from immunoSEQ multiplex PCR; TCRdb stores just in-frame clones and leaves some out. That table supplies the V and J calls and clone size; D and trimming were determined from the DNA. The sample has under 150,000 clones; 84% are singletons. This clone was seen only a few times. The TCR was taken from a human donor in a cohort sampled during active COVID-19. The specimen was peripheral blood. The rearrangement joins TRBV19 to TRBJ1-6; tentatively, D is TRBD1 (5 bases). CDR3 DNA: TGTGCCAGTAGTATAGGGTATGGGGCACATAATTCACCCCTCCACTTT. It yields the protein CASSIGYGAHNSPLHF.